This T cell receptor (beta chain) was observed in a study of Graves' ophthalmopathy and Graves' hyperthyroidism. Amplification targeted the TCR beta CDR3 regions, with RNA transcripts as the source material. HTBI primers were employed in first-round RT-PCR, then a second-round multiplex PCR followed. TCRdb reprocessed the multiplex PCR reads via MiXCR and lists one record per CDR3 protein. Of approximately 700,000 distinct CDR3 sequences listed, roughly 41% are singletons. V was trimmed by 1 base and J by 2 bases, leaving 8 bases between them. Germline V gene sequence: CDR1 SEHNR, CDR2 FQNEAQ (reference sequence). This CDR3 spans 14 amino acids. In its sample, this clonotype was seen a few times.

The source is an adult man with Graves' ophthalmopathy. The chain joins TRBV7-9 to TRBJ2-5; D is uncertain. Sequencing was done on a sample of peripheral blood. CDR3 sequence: CASSLDYPQETQYF. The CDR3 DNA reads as TGTGCCAGCAGCTTAGACTATCCTCAAGAGACCCAGTACTTC.